Sequencing of this TCR beta chain was carried out in a study of shared clonotypes between healthy human individuals. Study conclusions and caveats: Naive subsets usually exceeded memory subsets in estimated richness. Few donors restricted represented genetic and exposure-history diversity. Investigators expected sequencing depth to affect clonotype sharing among donors.

Profiled with immunoSEQ multiplex PCR; TCRdb holds only in-frame clones, not every one. Of tens of thousands of clones listed, about 61% are singletons. This CDR3 comprises 14 residues. CDR1 is SNHLY, CDR2 FYNNEI, per germline. V was trimmed by 5 bases and J by 2 bases, leaving 10 bases between them. This clone was seen many times. What it binds is unknown. The specimen sequenced was memory CD8+ T cells sorted from blood. This sample's subset: CD45RO+ cells pooled with CCR7-negative TemRA cells. The V and J genes are TRBV2 and TRBJ2-1; D is uncertain. The receptor's source is a man aged 30 to 45 in good health. The CDR3 protein is CASSNRATYNEQFF. Written as DNA, the CDR3 is TGTGCCAGCAGTAACCGGGCTACCTACAATGAGCAGTTCTTC.